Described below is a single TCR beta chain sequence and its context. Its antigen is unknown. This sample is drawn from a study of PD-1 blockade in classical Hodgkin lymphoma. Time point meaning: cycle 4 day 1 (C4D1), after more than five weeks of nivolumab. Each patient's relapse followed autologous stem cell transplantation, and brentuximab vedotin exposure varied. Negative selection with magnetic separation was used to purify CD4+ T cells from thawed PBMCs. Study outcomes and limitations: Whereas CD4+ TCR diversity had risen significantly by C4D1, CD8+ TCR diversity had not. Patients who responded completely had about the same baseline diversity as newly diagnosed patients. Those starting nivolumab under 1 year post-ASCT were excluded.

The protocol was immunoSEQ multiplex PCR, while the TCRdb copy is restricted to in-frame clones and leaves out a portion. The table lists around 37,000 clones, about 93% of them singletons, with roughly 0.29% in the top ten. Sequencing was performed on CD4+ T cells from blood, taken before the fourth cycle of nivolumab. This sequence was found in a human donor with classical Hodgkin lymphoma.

Written as DNA, the CDR3 is TGCAGCGTTGAAGGTCGTTTTCGAGAGGGGGCGAGAGAGCAGTACTTC. Translated, it gives CSVEGRFREGAREQYF. The chain joins TRBV29-1 to TRBJ2-7, with TRBD1 matching over 7 bases. Germline CDR1 reads SQVTM; CDR2 reads ANQGSEA. The CDR3 sequence is 16 residues long. V gave up 1 base and J gave up 7 bases; unmatched junction bases: 16.